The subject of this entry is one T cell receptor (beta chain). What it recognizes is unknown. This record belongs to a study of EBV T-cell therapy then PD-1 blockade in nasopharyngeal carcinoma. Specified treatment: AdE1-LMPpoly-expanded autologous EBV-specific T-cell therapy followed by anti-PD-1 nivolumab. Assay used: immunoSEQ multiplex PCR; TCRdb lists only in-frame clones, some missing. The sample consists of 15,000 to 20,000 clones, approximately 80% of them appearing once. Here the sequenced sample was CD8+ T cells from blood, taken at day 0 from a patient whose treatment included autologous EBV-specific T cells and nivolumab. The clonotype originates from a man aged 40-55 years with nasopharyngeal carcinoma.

CDR3 coding DNA: TGTGCCAGCAGTTTAACGGAGACCCAGTACTTC. Encoded protein: CASSLTETQYF. The genes are TRBV28 and TRBJ2-5; D is unclear. Germline V gene sequence: CDR1 MDHEN, CDR2 SYDVKM. Trimming cost V 2 bases and J 5 bases, with 3 bases left between them. The CDR3 sequence is 11 residues long.